This T cell receptor beta chain was obtained from a study of shared clonotypes between healthy human individuals. The authors divided CD4+ cells into CD45RA+ naive and CD45RA-negative memory subsets. This clone has just a few counts. Germline CDR1 reads SNHLY; CDR2 reads FYNNEI. The length of the CDR3 is 15 residues. Unmatched junction bases numbered 12, after V lost 7 bases and J lost 3 bases. The input for sorted-subset replicate PCRs was around 0.2 ug DNA, around 27,000 T cell genomes. TCRdb's table, derived via immunoSEQ multiplex PCR, lists solely in-frame clones and lacks some. The sample lists approximately 340,000 clones; roughly 80% were seen once.

The TCR sequence derives from a man aged 30 to 45 in good health. The rearrangement links TRBV2 to TRBJ2-7; the match to TRBD2 covers 7 bases. Sequenced input: memory CD4+ T cells sorted from blood. Subset reported: CD45RA-negative fraction. The CDR3 sequence is CASTPEAGKNYEQYF. The CDR3, as DNA: TGTGCCAGCACCCCGGAAGCGGGAAAGAACTACGAGCAGTACTTC.